This T cell receptor (beta chain) was obtained from a study of control samples from healthy donors and cancer patients. Trimming removed 7 bases from V and 4 bases from J; junction bases left unmatched: 0. CDR1 is SNHLY, CDR2 FYNNEI, per germline. The CDR3 extends over 12 amino acids. The data were produced by immunoSEQ multiplex PCR, yet TCRdb's version contains in-frame clones alone and is incomplete. Of 130,000 or so clones listed, 85% to 95% were seen once; the top ten hold 14%. The chain couples TRBV2 to TRBJ1-4; TRBD1 aligns across 7 bases. Sequences were obtained from PBMCs. The receptor comes from a man aged 55 to 70 with colorectal cancer. The CDR3 DNA is TGTGCCAGCAACAGGGGTAATGAAAAACTGTTTTTT. Translating gives CASNRGNEKLFF.